The T cell receptor beta chain under discussion was sequenced for a study of spatial heterogeneity in lung cancer (dated by TCRdb to between 2018 and 2021). Background for the entire study: More beta-chain than alpha-chain transcripts were consistently detected, likely reflecting higher beta-chain transcript abundance. At surgery, some 220 tumor regions, some 61 matched nontumor lung samples and 56 PBMC samples were TCR-sequenced for both alpha and beta chains. In the raw uncorrected reads, each unique combination of TCR and UMI appeared more than ten times on average. Nonsynonymous mutation counts, determined by whole-exome sequencing of tumor tissue, were related to TCR repertoire features. In non-small cell lung cancer, the study made a quantitative comparison of TCR alpha and beta repertoires among multiple tumor regions, matched nontumor lung and blood.

The library was obtained by 5' RACE. This sample was sequenced with a NextSeq 500. The TCR library protocol attached a unique molecular identifier to each TCR cDNA molecule to allow correction of PCR and sequencing errors. The original pipeline was this. TCR identification, UMI-based error correction and CDR3 extraction were performed with Decombinator tools. Expanded TCRs were defined as those above a frequency of 2 per 1,000, corresponding to the top 1% of the tumor frequency distribution. Renyi diversity was computed with the R vegan package after each repertoire had been subsampled 100 times to 5,000 TCRs. To build CDR3 similarity networks, amino acid triplet string-kernel similarity was used, and CDR3s were connected when their pairwise similarity was above 0.82. The public reads were reprocessed in TCRdb via fastp at Q25 and MiXCR, keeping in-frame beta chains. Each entry is one CDR3 protein sequence, shown with its most common DNA and genes. Here the V and J calls rest on TCRdb's processing, not on the authors' analysis. Within this sample are roughly 7,000 distinct CDR3 sequences, with around 6.7% of them counted one time only. The top ten clones comprise roughly 80% of the sample.

CDR1 and CDR2, looked up from the germline V gene, are SGHTA and FQGNSA. Reading from cysteine to phenylalanine, the CDR3 counts 14 amino acids. The only DNA kept is the CDR3, 42 bases in frame from the first base. V trim: 2 bases; J trim: 3 bases; unmatched bases: 3. General findings and caveats noted by the study authors: Ubiquitous expanded tumor TCRs showed up in blood more often at tumor resection than at routine follow-up. Additional single-cell paired TCR alpha and beta sequencing was considered necessary to confirm, at a functional level, the hypothesis that regional TCRs recognize regional mutations.

Sample time point, as interpreted from the label and publication: sample taken at primary tumor resection. The donors were approximately 70 patients from the lung TRACERx cohort who had early-stage, untreated non-small cell lung cancer. For TCR sequencing, whole RNA was extracted from tumor and nontumor lung tissue, or from cryopreserved PBMC samples, and no cell sorting was done. A patient was chosen for TCR sequencing only when enough RNA was available from at least two tumor regions. This clonotype was seen ten or more times. Its antigen is not yet known. Base qualities are not provided; no much larger clone lies one nucleotide away.

This material consisted of PBMCs, taken at surgery. The V and J segments used are TRBV7-2 and TRBJ1-1, with TRBD1 matching 7 junction bases. The TCR was taken from a male donor with early-stage non-small cell lung cancer. The CDR3 protein is CASSLTTGHTEAFF. In nucleotide form, the sequence is TGTGCCAGCAGCTTAACGACAGGGCACACTGAAGCTTTCTTT.